A single sample gave rise to the 32 T cell receptor beta chains below, sequenced in a study of sequential checkpoint blockade in melanoma. Produced via immunoSEQ multiplex PCR; TCRdb's table is partial and in-frame only. The table shows some 6,900 clones, with around 82% occurring only once. The sample's treatment: randomized to nivolumab then ipilimumab (arm A) or the reverse (arm B). This specimen consisted of CD8+ T cells sorted from blood (inferred from file names), obtained from a patient given nivolumab and ipilimumab in sequence. These receptors originate from a human donor with melanoma.

The chain links TRBV27 to TRBJ2-7; 8 bases match TRBD2. The germline V gene encodes CDR1 MNHEY and CDR2 SMNVEV (reference sequence). The CDR3 is 16 amino acids. The junction had 12 bases not matched to a gene; V was cut back by 5 bases and J by 3 bases. CDR3 sequence (DNA): TGTGCCAGCAGTCACAAGGGGGGACTAGGGTTCTACGAGCAGTACTTC. Protein product: CASSHKGGLGFYEQYF.

V and J are TRBV15 and TRBJ1-5; D might be TRBD1 (5 bases). Germline assignment: CDR1 LNHNV and CDR2 YYDKDF (reference sequence). Trimming shortened V by 6 bases and J by 1 base, and 16 bases separated the two germline ends. CDR3 length equals 16 residues. The CDR3 here is CATSPWGGISNQPQHF. DNA of the CDR3: TGTGCCACCAGTCCGTGGGGGGGGATCAGCAATCAGCCCCAGCATTTT.

The chain links TRBV27 to TRBJ2-2, with a tentative D call TRBD1 (6 bases). Germline V lookup: CDR1 MNHEY, CDR2 SMNVEV (reference sequence). This CDR3 region has 16 residues. The germline V and J ends were trimmed by 5 bases and 0 bases, with 13 bases remaining between them. The CDR3 bases are TGTGCCAGCAGTGAACCGGACAGAGCGAACACCGGGGAGCTGTTTTTT. This gives the protein CASSEPDRANTGELFF.

The CDR3 nucleotides read TGCGCCAGCAGCCCTAGCGGGAACGAGCAGTACTTC. Protein product: CASSPSGNEQYF. V is TRBV5-1 and J is TRBJ2-7, with 9 bases identical to TRBD2. The CDR3 totals 12 residues. CDR1 and CDR2 (germline): SGHRS, YFSETQ. Trimming cost V 4 bases and J 5 bases; bases outside gene matches: 1.

The chain has TRBV11-2 and TRBJ2-1; 7 nucleotides line up with TRBD2. Trimming took 5 bases from V and 6 from J; bases not matched to a gene: 7. CDR1 SGHAT and CDR2 FQNNGV come from the germline V gene. The CDR3 contains 14 residues. CDR3 sequence (DNA): TGTGCCAGCAGCCCTCAAGGACTAGGCAATGAGCAGTTCTTC. As protein: CASSPQGLGNEQFF.

This chain connects TRBV29-1 to TRBJ2-5; D might be TRBD2 (5 bases). The better agreement between TRBJ2-7 and the DNA end casts doubt on the J call. Germline V lookup: CDR1 SQVTM, CDR2 ANQGSEA. This CDR3 region has 11 residues. The CDR3 DNA is TGCAGCGTCGGGGATACCTACGAGCAGTACTTC. This codes for CSVGDTYEQYF.

This chain connects TRBV7-2 to TRBJ2-7; the D gene is possibly TRBD2 (5 bases). Trimming took 2 bases from V and 1 from J, leaving 12 bases between them. The germline V gene has CDR1 SGHTA and CDR2 FQGNSA. The CDR3 has 15 residues. In nucleotides, the CDR3 is TGTGCCAGCAGCTTAAGTGGCGGGCAGTCCTACGAGCAGTACTTC. It codes for CASSLSGGQSYEQYF.

V usage is TRBV19 and J usage is TRBJ2-6; D not resolved. The CDR3 runs to 15 residues. V lost 2 bases, J lost 0 bases, and 5 bases lay in between. Germline V lookup: CDR1 LNHDA, CDR2 SQIVND (reference sequence). The CDR3 DNA is TGTGCCAGTAGTATACTCCCCTCTGGGGCCAACGTCCTGACTTTC. Translation: CASSILPSGANVLTF.

The V call is TRBV27, the J call TRBJ1-2, with 12 bases that match TRBD1. J lost 5 bases, V lost 5 bases, and 9 bases had no gene match. Germline V gene lookup returns CDR1 MNHEY and CDR2 SMNVEV (reference sequence). CDR3 length: 16 amino acids. The CDR3 region has the DNA TGTGCCAGCAGTCCAACCGGGACAGGGGGCGCTTATGGCTACACCTTC. Translation: CASSPTGTGGAYGYTF.

This clone appeared a few times. V gene TRBV7-6 combines with J gene TRBJ2-1; 10 bases are a match to TRBD1. CDR1 and CDR2 (germline): SGHVS, FNYEAQ. This CDR3 spans 16 amino acids. J gave up 12 bases and V 0 bases, and 11 bases lay outside the gene matches. The CDR3 spells CASSLADRGSEGAQFF. CDR3 DNA sequence: TGTGCCAGCAGCTTAGCGGACAGGGGGTCAGAGGGAGCGCAGTTCTTC.

This clone has a single count. The V gene is TRBV25-1, the J gene TRBJ2-2; the D is unclear. The germline V gene encodes CDR1 MGHDK and CDR2 SYGVNS. CDR3 length: 14 residues. The V end lost 4 bases, the J end lost 2 bases, and 8 bases lay between the germline ends. CDR3 sequence: CASSGAVNTGELFF. DNA for the CDR3: TGTGCCAGCAGTGGTGCAGTAAACACCGGGGAGCTGTTTTTT.

The genes are TRBV9 and TRBJ2-1; the D gene is possibly TRBD1 (6 bases). Looked up from germline, CDR1 is SGDLS and CDR2 is YYNGEE. Trimming removed 4 bases at V and 6 bases at J, with 14 bases between. The CDR3 totals 14 residues. Here the CDR3 reads CASSSQSRGNEQFF. CDR3 sequence (DNA): TGTGCCAGCAGCTCCCAAAGCAGGGGCAATGAGCAGTTCTTC.

The chain is built from TRBV4-1 and TRBJ2-7; 10 bases line up with TRBD2. The CDR3 sequence is 15 residues long. V was pared by 1 base and J by 6 bases, with 6 bases of the junction left unmatched. The germline gives CDR1 MGHRA, CDR2 YSYEKL. The CDR3 nucleotides are TGCGCCAGCAGCCAAGTACTAGCGGGATACTCCGAGCAGTACTTC. Its protein is CASSQVLAGYSEQYF.

This clone was observed once. V usage is TRBV7-9 and J usage is TRBJ1-6; the match to TRBD1 covers 10 bases. The CDR3 is 14 amino acids. The junction had 3 bases not matched to a gene; V was cut back by 6 bases and J by 7 bases. Germline V CDR1 and CDR2: SEHNR, FQNEAQ (reference sequence). The CDR3 DNA sequence: TGTGCCAGCAGACCGGGACAGGGGAATTCACCCCTCCACTTT. Residues: CASRPGQGNSPLHF.

J is TRBJ2-1 and V is TRBV29-1; 16 nucleotides match TRBD2. The V gene end was trimmed by 4 bases and the J gene end by 3 bases; junction bases not matched to a gene: 9. This CDR3 has 18 residues. In germline, CDR1 is SQVTM, CDR2 ANQGSEA. CDR3 region: CSVVSGTSGRADYNEQFF. The CDR3 DNA reads as TGCAGCGTTGTAAGCGGGACTAGCGGGAGGGCGGACTACAATGAGCAGTTCTTC.

The chain combines TRBV7-9 with TRBJ2-2, with D possibly being TRBD2 (6 bases). Trimming removed 1 base from V and 6 bases from J, with 12 bases in between. The CDR3 has 15 residues. Looked up from germline, CDR1 is SEHNR and CDR2 is FQNEAQ (reference sequence). The CDR3 here is CASSLVPRDAGELFF. Written as DNA, the CDR3 is TGTGCCAGCAGCTTAGTTCCGCGGGACGCCGGGGAGCTGTTTTTT.

This chain uses TRBV15 with TRBJ2-3; weak D call: TRBD1 (6 bases). CDR3 length: 14 residues. The germline gives CDR1 LNHNV, CDR2 YYDKDF (reference sequence). Trimming took off 4 bases at V and 6 bases at J, with 14 bases between the two ends. The CDR3 region is CATSNRVELDTQYF. CDR3 coding DNA: TGTGCCACCAGCAACAGGGTGGAGTTGGATACGCAGTATTTT.

The V gene is TRBV27, the J gene TRBJ2-7; possibly TRBD2 for D (5 bases). In germline, CDR1 is MNHEY, CDR2 SMNVEV (reference sequence). The CDR3 has 16 residues. V was pared by 5 bases and J by 4 bases, with 21 bases between. The chain's CDR3 is CASSLLSLAPLYEQYF. DNA for the CDR3: TGTGCCAGCAGTCTCTTATCCCTAGCCCCGTTATACGAGCAGTACTTC.

The chain recombines TRBV19 with TRBJ2-1; possibly TRBD2 for D (5 bases). The germline CDR1 and CDR2 sequences are LNHDA and SQIVND (reference sequence). V lost 9 bases to trimming and J lost 6 bases, with 18 bases between them. The CDR3 runs to 14 residues. The CDR3 protein is CASQSGNLVNEQFF. The CDR3 nucleotides are TGTGCCAGCCAGAGCGGTAACCTCGTCAATGAGCAGTTCTTC.

The chain joins TRBV4-3 to TRBJ2-1; 10 positions agree with TRBD2. With 2 bases clipped from V and 8 bases from J, the junction kept 6 bases outside the gene matches. This CDR3 comprises 15 residues. Germline lookup yields CDR1 LGHNA and CDR2 YSLEER. The CDR3 DNA reads as TGCGCCAGCAGCCAATCTAGCGGGAGTCTCTATGAGCAGTTCTTC. Translation gives CASSQSSGSLYEQFF.

The V call is TRBV5-1, the J call TRBJ2-1; 7 bases are a match to TRBD1. This CDR3 is 13 amino acids long. Trimming cost V 3 bases and J 9 bases; bases outside gene matches: 6. Per the germline V gene, CDR1 is SGHRS and CDR2 is YFSETQ. DNA of the CDR3: TGCGCCAGCAGCTACACAGGGGTTTTTGAGCAGTTCTTC. This codes for CASSYTGVFEQFF.

The rearrangement joins TRBV11-1 to TRBJ2-7, with TRBD1 matching 8 bases. Trimming took 5 bases from V and 3 from J; bases not matched to a gene: 3. CDR1 is SGHAT, CDR2 FQDESV, per germline (reference sequence). This CDR3 has 13 residues. The CDR3 loop is CASSPQGVYEQYF. CDR3 sequence (DNA): TGTGCCAGCAGCCCACAGGGGGTCTACGAGCAGTACTTC.

The chain joins TRBV7-9 to TRBJ2-7; TRBD2 aligns across 14 bases. This CDR3 spans 18 amino acids. The germline V gene encodes CDR1 SEHNR and CDR2 FQNEAQ (reference sequence). V shed 7 bases and J 6 bases; nucleotides not matched to a gene: 17. CDR3 protein: CASTPGTSGSPDYGEQYF. In DNA, the CDR3 is TGTGCCAGCACCCCAGGGACTAGCGGGAGTCCGGACTACGGCGAGCAGTACTTC. Filled out from reference TRBV7-9 and TRBJ2-7, the complete variable domain reads DTGVSQNPRHKITKRGQNVTFRCDPISEHNRLYWYRQTLGQGPEFLTYFQNEAQLEKSRLLSDRFSAERPKGSFSTLEIQRTEQGDSAMYLCASTPGTSGSPDYGEQYFGPGTRLTVT.

The V and J genes are TRBV19 and TRBJ2-7; 10 nucleotides align to TRBD1. In germline, CDR1 is LNHDA, CDR2 SQIVND (reference sequence). CDR3 length: 20 amino acids. J lost 6 bases, V lost 4 bases, and 24 bases had no gene match. The CDR3 DNA sequence: TGTGCCAGTAGTACCGCCGGGACAGGGGATCCAGTAGGTTTATTAGGCGAGCAGTACTTC. Protein sequence: CASSTAGTGDPVGLLGEQYF.

This chain connects TRBV19 to TRBJ2-5, with TRBD1 matching over 8 bases. From germline, CDR1 is LNHDA and CDR2 SQIVND (reference sequence). V shed 6 bases and J 6 bases; nucleotides not matched to a gene: 9. The CDR3 is 14 amino acids. This CDR3 is CASRSDRASKTQYF. The CDR3 region has the DNA TGTGCCAGTAGATCGGACAGGGCGAGCAAGACCCAGTACTTC.

This clone was seen once. The chain joins TRBV2 to TRBJ2-1; 13 positions agree with TRBD2. With 6 bases clipped from V and 1 base from J, the junction kept 3 bases outside the gene matches. Germline values: CDR1 SNHLY, CDR2 FYNNEI. There are 16 residues in the CDR3. CDR3 sequence reads: CASRPTSGRSYNEQFF. In nucleotides, the CDR3 is TGTGCCAGCAGACCGACTAGCGGGAGGTCCTACAATGAGCAGTTCTTC.

Turning to this clone: The junction differs from germline at one of its ends, possibly a read error. The rearrangement joins TRBV7-7 to TRBJ2-7, with D hard to call. The CDR3 is made up of 15 amino acids. Germline CDR1 SSHAT, CDR2 FNYEAQ (reference sequence). The CDR3 DNA sequence: TGTGCTAGCAGCTTAGCTGCGGCCCCCTCCTACGAGCAGTACTTC. Translating gives CASSLAAAPSYEQYF.

The chain uses TRBV5-4 and TRBJ2-2; D unresolved. V lost 4 bases, J lost 3 bases, and 16 bases lay in between. CDR1 and CDR2 from the germline V gene are SGHNT and YYREEE (reference sequence). This CDR3 contains 16 residues. The DNA of the CDR3 is TGTGCCAGCAGCGGTACCTCCGCAGGATACACCGGGGAGCTGTTTTTT. This gives the protein CASSGTSAGYTGELFF.

Here the CDR3 reads CASSDSGGYTGELFF. In DNA, the CDR3 is TGTGCCAGCAGCGATAGCGGGGGTTACACCGGGGAGCTGTTTTTT. The chain carries TRBV7-9 and TRBJ2-2; 9 bases map to TRBD2. CDR3 length: 15 amino acids. CDR1 and CDR2 from the germline V gene are SEHNR and FQNEAQ (reference sequence). V lost 5 bases to trimming and J lost 3 bases; unmatched junction nucleotides: 4. The whole variable domain, filled in from reference TRBV7-9 and TRBJ2-2, reads DTGVSQNPRHKITKRGQNVTFRCDPISEHNRLYWYRQTLGQGPEFLTYFQNEAQLEKSRLLSDRFSAERPKGSFSTLEIQRTEQGDSAMYLCASSDSGGYTGELFFGEGSRLTVL.

By proportion, this clone is medium-sized. The rearrangement joins TRBV19 to TRBJ2-3, with 7 bases that match TRBD1. Germline trimming cut 6 bases from V and 2 bases from J; bases unmatched to any gene: 5. CDR3 length equals 14 residues. The germline V gene has CDR1 LNHDA and CDR2 SQIVND (reference sequence). The CDR3 here is CASRPGQLTDTQYF. The CDR3 DNA reads TGTGCCAGTAGGCCGGGACAGCTCACAGATACGCAGTATTTT. The entire variable domain, with the rest obtained from reference TRBV19 and TRBJ2-3, is as follows: DGGITQSPKYLFRKEGQNVTLSCEQNLNHDAMYWYRQDPGQGLRLIYYSQIVNDFQKGDIAEGYSVSREKKESFPLTVTSAQKNPTAFYLCASRPGQLTDTQYFGPGTRLTVL.

This clone was found a few times. This chain links TRBV5-6 with TRBJ2-1; the match to TRBD2 covers 10 bases. The CDR3 is 16 residues long. Unmatched junction bases numbered 10, after V lost 2 bases and J lost 8 bases. The germline V gene has CDR1 SGHDT and CDR2 YYEEEE. CDR3 DNA: TGTGCCAGCAGCTTTTTTAGCGGGAGGTCGGTCTATGAGCAGTTCTTC. Protein: CASSFFSGRSVYEQFF.

V and J are TRBV5-1 and TRBJ2-1, with 10 bases fitting TRBD2. Germline CDR1 SGHRS, CDR2 YFSETQ. The CDR3 is made up of 15 amino acids. The ends lost 5 bases at V and 4 bases at J; junction bases unmatched: 6. CDR3 sequence (DNA): TGCGCCAGCAGTCCCGGGACTAGCGTATACAATGAGCAGTTCTTC. Translating it yields CASSPGTSVYNEQFF.